This T cell receptor beta chain was sequenced during a study of CD8 T cells in Susac syndrome. For the study at large: Clinically active disease was present in more than five of the sequenced Susac syndrome patients. Roughly eight of these patients were in remission.

It was with random hexamers that roughly 0.5 to 1 ug RNA was reverse transcribed. By means of immunoSEQ multiplex PCR, TCR beta CDR3 spanning 54 Vbeta and 13 Jbeta underwent amplification. TCRdb itself ran the immunoSEQ multiplex PCR reads through MiXCR, one entry per CDR3 protein. Counted here are fewer than 200,000 distinct CDR3 sequences, around 94% occurring once; the ten biggest clones make up roughly 0.11%. The CDR3 covers 15 residues. Unmatched junction bases numbered 9, after V lost 5 bases and J lost 2 bases. All included Susac syndrome patients satisfied recently defined diagnostic criteria for definite or probable disease. A single count supports this clonotype.

The source material was CD4+ T cells from PBMCs. V gene TRBV12-3 or TRBV12-4 combines with J gene TRBJ2-7, with 7 positions matching TRBD2. The sequence came from a human donor with Susac syndrome. CDR3 in DNA: TGTGCCAGCAGTCCGTTGGGAGGGTTGCCCTACGAGCAGTACTTC. It codes for CASSPLGGLPYEQYF.